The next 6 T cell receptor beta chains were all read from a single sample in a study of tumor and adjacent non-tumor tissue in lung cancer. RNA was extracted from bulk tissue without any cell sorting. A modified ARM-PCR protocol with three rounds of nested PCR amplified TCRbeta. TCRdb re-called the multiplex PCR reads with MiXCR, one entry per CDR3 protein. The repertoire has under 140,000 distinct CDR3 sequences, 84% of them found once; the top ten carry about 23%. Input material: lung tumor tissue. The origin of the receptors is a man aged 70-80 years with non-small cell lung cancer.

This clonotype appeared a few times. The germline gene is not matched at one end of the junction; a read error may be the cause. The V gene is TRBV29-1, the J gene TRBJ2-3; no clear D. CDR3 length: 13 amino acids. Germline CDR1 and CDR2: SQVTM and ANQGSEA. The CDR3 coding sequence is TGCAGCGTTGAACTTCGAGGTGGAGATACGCAGTGTTTT. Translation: CSVELRGGDTQCF.

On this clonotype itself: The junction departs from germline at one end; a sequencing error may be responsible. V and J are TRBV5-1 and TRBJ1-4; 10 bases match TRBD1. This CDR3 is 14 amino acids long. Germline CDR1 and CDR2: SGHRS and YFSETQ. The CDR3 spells CASNLGQGNDKLFF. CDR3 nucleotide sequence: TGCGCCAGCAACCTGGGACAGGGGAATGATAAACTGTTCTTT.

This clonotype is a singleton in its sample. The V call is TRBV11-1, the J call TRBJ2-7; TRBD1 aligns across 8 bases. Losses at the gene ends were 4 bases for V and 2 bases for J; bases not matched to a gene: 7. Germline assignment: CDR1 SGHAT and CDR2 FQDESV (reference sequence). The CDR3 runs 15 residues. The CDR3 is CASSSHPGGAYEQYF. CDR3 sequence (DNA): TGTGCCAGCAGCTCGCATCCAGGGGGCGCCTACGAGCAGTACTTC.

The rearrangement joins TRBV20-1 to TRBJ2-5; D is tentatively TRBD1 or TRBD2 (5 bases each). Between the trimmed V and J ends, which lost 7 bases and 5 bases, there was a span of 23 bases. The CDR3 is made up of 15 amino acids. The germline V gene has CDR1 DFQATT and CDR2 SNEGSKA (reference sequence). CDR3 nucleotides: TGCAGTGTTATAGCTAACTCCGGGGCCGGGGAGACCCAGTACTTC. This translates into CSVIANSGAGETQYF.

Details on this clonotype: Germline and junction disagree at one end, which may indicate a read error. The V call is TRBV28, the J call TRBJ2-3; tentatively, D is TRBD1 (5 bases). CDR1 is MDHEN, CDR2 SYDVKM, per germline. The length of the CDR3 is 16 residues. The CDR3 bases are TGTGCCAACAGTCTCACTGGGGCGATGGGCACAGATACGCAGTATTTT. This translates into CANSLTGAMGTDTQYF.

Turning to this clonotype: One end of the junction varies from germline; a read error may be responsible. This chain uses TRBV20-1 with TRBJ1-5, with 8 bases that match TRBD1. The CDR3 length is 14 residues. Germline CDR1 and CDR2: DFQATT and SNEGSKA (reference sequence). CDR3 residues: CTARRQGAFQPQHF. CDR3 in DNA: TGCACTGCTAGAAGGCAGGGGGCTTTTCAACCCCAGCATTTT.